Below are 23 T cell receptor beta chains sequenced from a single sample in a study of shared clonotypes between healthy human individuals. Repertoires were generated with immunoSEQ multiplex PCR, while TCRdb's copy carries only in-frame clones and drops some. Of some 360,000 clones listed, around 70% are singletons. The sample taken for sequencing was memory CD4+ T cells sorted from blood. Documented subset: CD45RA-negative fraction. Receptors were obtained from a man under 40 in good health.

In its sample, this clone was seen once. The genes are TRBV10-2 and TRBJ1-3; 8 nucleotides line up with TRBD1. The CDR3 has 15 amino acids. V lost 8 bases to trimming and J lost 0 bases; unmatched junction nucleotides: 6. Germline values: CDR1 WSHSY, CDR2 SAAADI. In DNA, the CDR3 is TGCGCCAGCGGAGGACAGGGAGGCTCTGGAAACACCATATATTTT. Its protein product is CASGGQGGSGNTIYF.

The CDR3 DNA reads as TGCGCCAGCAGCCTTCTGGGCGGCACCGGGGAGCTGTTTTTT. This codes for CASSLLGGTGELFF. This rearrangement joins TRBV4-1 to TRBJ2-2; the D is unclear. CDR3 length: 14 amino acids. The V and J ends lost 4 bases and 4 bases respectively, with 10 bases between them. CDR1 is MGHRA, CDR2 YSYEKL, per germline.

A word on this clone: A much larger clone sits a single nucleotide away, making a read error possible. This chain connects TRBV7-2 to TRBJ2-2; TRBD2 matches at 9 bases. CDR3 size: 15 residues. The V gene's germline CDR1 is SGHTA and CDR2 FQGNSA. The ends lost 4 bases at V and 6 bases at J; junction bases unmatched: 6. The CDR3 here is CASSSSGIRAGELFF. The CDR3 DNA sequence: TGTGCCAGCAGCTCTAGCGGGATACGTGCCGGGGAGCTGTTTTTT. Full variable domain (outside the CDR3, taken from reference TRBV7-2 and TRBJ2-2): GAGVSQSPSNKVTEKGKDVELRCDPISGHTALYWYRQSLGQGLEFLIYFQGNSAPDKSGLPSDRFSAERTGGSVSTLTIQRTQQEDSAVYLCASSSSGIRAGELFFGEGSRLTVL.

V and J are TRBV30 and TRBJ1-1; D is undetermined. V gave up 2 bases and J gave up 6 bases, with 16 bases separating them. CDR3 length: 14 residues. Germline CDR1 and CDR2: GTSNPN and SVGIG (reference sequence). For the CDR3, the DNA is TGTGCCTGGAGTATTGGACGGGTGTCGTCTGAAGCTTTCTTT. Translated, it gives CAWSIGRVSSEAFF.

The chain links TRBV5-1 to TRBJ2-3; weak D call: TRBD2 (7 bases). Trimming removed 4 bases at V and 4 bases at J, with 19 bases between. This CDR3 region has 16 residues. Germline CDR1 and CDR2: SGHRS and YFSETQ. CDR3: CASSRWGRESADTQYF. The CDR3 DNA is TGCGCCAGCAGCCGCTGGGGGCGGGAGTCCGCAGATACGCAGTATTTT.

This clone was observed at least ten times. The rearrangement links TRBV15 to TRBJ2-4, with D perhaps matching TRBD2 (6 bases). This CDR3 region has 17 residues. Per germline, CDR1 LNHNV and CDR2 YYDKDF (reference sequence). Trimming pared 1 base from V and 0 bases from J, leaving 13 bases between. The CDR3 sequence is CATSRVGGGIAKNIQYF. The CDR3 DNA sequence: TGTGCCACCAGCAGAGTGGGTGGGGGGATAGCCAAAAACATTCAGTACTTC.

The chain is built from TRBV11-2 and TRBJ2-7; D gene ambiguous. V lost 5 bases to trimming and J lost 1 base, with 15 bases between them. This CDR3 spans 15 amino acids. Germline values: CDR1 SGHAT, CDR2 FQNNGV. CDR3 amino acids: CASSETQSRSYEQYF. The CDR3 coding sequence is TGTGCCAGCAGCGAAACCCAGAGCCGTTCCTACGAGCAGTACTTC.

This chain links TRBV7-3 with TRBJ1-5; possible D gene TRBD1, 6 bases. Trimming pared 2 bases from V and 0 bases from J, leaving 17 bases between. The CDR3 covers 18 residues. Germline values: CDR1 SGHTA, CDR2 FQGTGA. The CDR3 loop is CASSLGAGTNYSNQPQHF. The DNA for the CDR3 is TGTGCCAGCAGCTTAGGAGCCGGGACAAATTATAGCAATCAGCCCCAGCATTTT.

The genes are TRBV20-1 and TRBJ1-1; D remains ambiguous. Germline V gene sequence: CDR1 DFQATT, CDR2 SNEGSKA (reference sequence). V was cut by 6 bases and J by 7 bases, with 12 bases left in between. This CDR3 contains 11 residues. Here the CDR3 DNA reads TGCAGTGCAAGGACTGTACTTGAAGCTTTCTTT. Its protein is CSARTVLEAFF.

The V and J genes are TRBV4-1 and TRBJ2-7, with D tentatively TRBD2 (5 bases). Deletions cut 3 bases from V and 2 bases from J, with 14 bases between. There are 15 residues in the CDR3. Germline V gene data show CDR1 as MGHRA and CDR2 as YSYEKL. The CDR3 loop is CASSHGGAPPYEQYF. CDR3 nucleotides: TGCGCCAGCAGCCATGGAGGAGCGCCCCCCTACGAGCAGTACTTC.

This clone was found many times. V usage is TRBV18 and J usage is TRBJ2-1; possibly TRBD1 or TRBD2 for D (5 bases each). Germline V gives CDR1 KGHSH, CDR2 LQKENI. CDR3 length: 15 residues. Deletions cut 3 bases from V and 6 bases from J, with 15 bases between. As DNA, the CDR3 is TGTGCCAGCTCACCTCGGTTCAGGGACGGCAATGAGCAGTTCTTC. This sequence encodes CASSPRFRDGNEQFF. Full variable domain (missing parts from reference TRBV18 and TRBJ2-1): NAGVMQNPRHLVRRRGQEARLRCSPMKGHSHVYWYRQLPEEGLKFMVYLQKENIIDESGMPKERFSAEFPKEGPSILRIQQVVRGDSAAYFCASSPRFRDGNEQFFGPGTRLTVL.

The CDR3 sequence: CASSFTRTNLRADEQFF. For the CDR3, the DNA is TGTGCCAGCAGCTTTACCAGGACTAACCTCAGGGCGGATGAGCAGTTCTTC. The V and J genes are TRBV7-9 and TRBJ2-1, with TRBD2 as a possible D gene (6 bases). V was cut by 3 bases and J by 8 bases, with 23 bases left in between. CDR1 is SEHNR and CDR2 is FQNEAQ in the germline V gene (reference sequence). The CDR3 runs 17 residues.

On this clone: Other DNA sequences from this sample encode an identical CDR3 as well. This sequence joins TRBV9 and TRBJ2-1; D may match TRBD1 or TRBD2 (5 bases each). CDR1 SGDLS and CDR2 YYNGEE come from the germline V gene. The CDR3 contains 14 residues. V gave up 3 bases and J gave up 0 bases, with 7 bases separating them. The CDR3 sequence is CASSGGSSYNEQFF. As DNA, the CDR3 is TGTGCCAGCAGCGGGGGGAGCTCCTACAATGAGCAGTTCTTC.

A few counts support this clone. The V call is TRBV7-8, the J call TRBJ1-2; D is unclear. V gave up 5 bases and J gave up 7 bases, with 14 bases separating them. The CDR3 spans 13 residues. Germline CDR1 is SGHVS and CDR2 is FQNEAQ. Here the CDR3 reads CASSPWEGGGYTF. In DNA form, the CDR3 reads TGTGCCAGCAGCCCCTGGGAGGGAGGTGGCTACACCTTC.

V and J are TRBV6-5 and TRBJ1-2, with D maybe TRBD1 (6 bases). There are 13 residues in the CDR3. Germline lookup yields CDR1 MNHEY and CDR2 SVGAGI. Between the trimmed V and J ends, which lost 6 bases and 9 bases, there was a span of 17 bases. CDR3 coding DNA: TGTGCCAGCAGCAGGGACATTCCTCGTCGCTACACCTTC. This codes for CASSRDIPRRYTF.

For this clone: In the same sample, other DNA sequences code for this CDR3. The chain links TRBV14 to TRBJ2-2; unclear D gene. The V gene's germline CDR1 is SGHDN and CDR2 FVKESK. The CDR3 has 13 amino acids. Trimming cost V 1 base and J 4 bases, with 4 bases left between them. The CDR3 region is CASSQGLTGELFF. The CDR3, as DNA: TGTGCCAGCAGCCAAGGTCTCACCGGGGAGCTGTTTTTT.

This chain links TRBV27 with TRBJ2-7; possible D gene TRBD1, 7 bases. This CDR3 is 13 amino acids long. The ends were cut back, 8 bases at V and 6 bases at J, with 17 bases in the middle. The germline V gene encodes CDR1 MNHEY and CDR2 SMNVEV (reference sequence). The CDR3 loop is CASLPYRGGEQYF. For the CDR3, the DNA is TGTGCCAGCTTACCCTACAGGGGAGGCGAGCAGTACTTC.

This chain connects TRBV19 to TRBJ1-5; 7 bases are shared with TRBD1. With 5 bases clipped from V and 5 bases from J, the junction kept 6 bases outside the gene matches. The CDR3 runs to 14 residues. Looked up from germline, CDR1 is LNHDA and CDR2 is SQIVND (reference sequence). The CDR3 DNA reads as TGTGCCAGTAGTCTAGGGACAGTTTATCAGCCCCAGCATTTT. Translating gives CASSLGTVYQPQHF.

V and J are TRBV7-8 and TRBJ2-4; D is possibly TRBD1 (5 bases). Germline V lookup: CDR1 SGHVS, CDR2 FQNEAQ. CDR3 length: 14 residues. V lost 3 bases to trimming and J lost 8 bases, with 14 bases between them. The CDR3 DNA is TGTGCCAGCAGCTTGGCAGGGAATTTTGACATTCAGTACTTC. Protein: CASSLAGNFDIQYF.

V usage is TRBV4-1 and J usage is TRBJ2-5, with 12 bases fitting TRBD2. Germline V gives CDR1 MGHRA, CDR2 YSYEKL. With 1 base clipped from V and 9 bases from J, the junction kept 6 bases outside the gene matches. This CDR3 is built from 15 residues. DNA of the CDR3: TGCGCCAGCAGCCAAGGACTAGCGGGAGACGGGGCCCAGTACTTC. This encodes CASSQGLAGDGAQYF.

Remarks on this clone: A junction end diverges from the germline sequence, so it may reflect a read error. This chain uses TRBV19 with TRBJ2-5; the D gene is possibly TRBD1 (6 bases). The CDR3 has 16 amino acids. CDR1 is LNHDA and CDR2 is SQIVND in the germline V gene (reference sequence). In DNA form, the CDR3 reads TGTGCCAGTAGTTCCTGGGGGCAGGGAGACCAGGAGACCCAGTACTTC. Translated: CASSSWGQGDQETQYF.

This clone came up a few times. V is TRBV7-2 and J is TRBJ2-3; D might be TRBD2 (6 bases). Germline V gene lookup returns CDR1 SGHTA and CDR2 FQGNSA. CDR3 length equals 15 residues. Trimming cost V 5 bases and J 1 base, with 13 bases left between them. The CDR3, as DNA: TGTGCCAGCAGCACCCCCGGGACTCGCACAGATACGCAGTATTTT. Residues: CASSTPGTRTDTQYF. Full variable domain (outside the CDR3, taken from reference TRBV7-2 and TRBJ2-3): GAGVSQSPSNKVTEKGKDVELRCDPISGHTALYWYRQSLGQGLEFLIYFQGNSAPDKSGLPSDRFSAERTGGSVSTLTIQRTQQEDSAVYLCASSTPGTRTDTQYFGPGTRLTVL.

The chain combines TRBV28 with TRBJ2-7; no definite D call. This CDR3 has 11 amino acids. Trimming took off 5 bases at V and 3 bases at J, with 5 bases between the two ends. Germline lookup yields CDR1 MDHEN and CDR2 SYDVKM. The CDR3 here is CASSRVYEQYF. CDR3 in DNA: TGTGCCAGCAGTCGAGTCTACGAGCAGTACTTC.